This T cell receptor beta chain originates from a study of cytomegalovirus exposure and HLA in healthy donors. The PCR was carried out with 60 Vbeta primers and 13 Jbeta primers. Clones were sequenced by immunoSEQ multiplex PCR, and TCRdb holds only the in-frame ones, with some missing. The sample yields 80,000 to 100,000 clones, over 65% seen once. A few counts support this clone. Its antigen is as yet unknown. The germline V gene encodes CDR1 LNHDA and CDR2 SQIVND (reference sequence). This CDR3 has 14 amino acids. After removal of 7 bases from V and 3 bases from J, the junction contained 9 bases not matched to a gene. Each donor was healthy, and each was a bone marrow donor. General observations from the study: It has been reported that TCR beta sequences accurately predicted the HLA-A and HLA-B alleles of most subjects. DRB1 showed the most TCR associations and HLA-C the fewest in a later analysis, as rates varied by HLA locus.

The chain has TRBV19 and TRBJ2-7; TRBD2 aligns across 7 bases. The clonotype was recovered from a woman aged 18-29 years in good health and CMV-seropositive. Sequencing was carried out using PBMCs. The CDR3 nucleotides read TGTGCCAGTACCCCCCGCGGGGGAGGCTACGAGCAGTACTTC. This codes for CASTPRGGGYEQYF.